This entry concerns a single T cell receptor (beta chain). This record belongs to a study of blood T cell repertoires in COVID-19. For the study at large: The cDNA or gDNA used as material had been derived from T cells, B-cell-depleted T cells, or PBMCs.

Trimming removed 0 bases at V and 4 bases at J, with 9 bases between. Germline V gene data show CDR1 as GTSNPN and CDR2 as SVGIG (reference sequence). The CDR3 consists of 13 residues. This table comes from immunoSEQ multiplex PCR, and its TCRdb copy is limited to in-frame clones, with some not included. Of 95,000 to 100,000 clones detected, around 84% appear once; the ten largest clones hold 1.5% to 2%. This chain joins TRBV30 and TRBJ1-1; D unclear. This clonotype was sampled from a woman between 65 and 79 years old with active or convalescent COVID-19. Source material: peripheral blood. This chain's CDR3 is CAWSVLGSTEAFF. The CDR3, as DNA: TGTGCCTGGAGTGTACTAGGGAGCACTGAAGCTTTCTTT.